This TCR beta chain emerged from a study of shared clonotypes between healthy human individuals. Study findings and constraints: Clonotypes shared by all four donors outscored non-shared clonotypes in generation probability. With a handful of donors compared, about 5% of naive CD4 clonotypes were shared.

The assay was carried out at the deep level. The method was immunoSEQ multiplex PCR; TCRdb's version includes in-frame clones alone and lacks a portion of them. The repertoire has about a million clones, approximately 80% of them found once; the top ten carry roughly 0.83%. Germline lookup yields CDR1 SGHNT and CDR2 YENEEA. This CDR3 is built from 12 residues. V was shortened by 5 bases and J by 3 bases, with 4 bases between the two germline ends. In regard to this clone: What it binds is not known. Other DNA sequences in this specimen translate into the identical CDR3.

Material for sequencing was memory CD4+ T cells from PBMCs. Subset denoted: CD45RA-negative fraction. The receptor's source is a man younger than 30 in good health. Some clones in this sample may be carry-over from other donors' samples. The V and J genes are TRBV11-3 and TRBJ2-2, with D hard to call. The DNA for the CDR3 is TGTGCCAGCAGCCCAGACACCGGGGAGCTGTTTTTT. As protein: CASSPDTGELFF.